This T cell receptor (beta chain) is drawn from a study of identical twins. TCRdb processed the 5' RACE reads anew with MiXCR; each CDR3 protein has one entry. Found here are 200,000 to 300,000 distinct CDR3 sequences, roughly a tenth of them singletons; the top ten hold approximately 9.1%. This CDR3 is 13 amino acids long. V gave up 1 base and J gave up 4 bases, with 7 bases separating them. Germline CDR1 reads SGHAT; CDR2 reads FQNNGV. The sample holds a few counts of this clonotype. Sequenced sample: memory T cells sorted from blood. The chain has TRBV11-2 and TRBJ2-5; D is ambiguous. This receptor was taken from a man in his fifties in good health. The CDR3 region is CASSLGTAETQYF. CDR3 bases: TGTGCCAGCAGCTTAGGTACAGCAGAGACCCAGTACTTC.